In its sample, the clone carrying this T cell receptor beta chain was seen many times. What it binds is unknown. The data were obtained in a study of CD8 T cells in ankylosing spondylitis. The study's findings and limits: Disease-linked clones reportedly concentrated significantly in matched ankylosing spondylitis synovial fluid. Those disease-linked clones were CD8+; they were also relatively rare in peripheral blood. Within ankylosing spondylitis blood, a TCR beta motif made up of several highly homologous variants appeared to be characteristic.

CDR3 length: 11 residues. V dropped 4 bases and J dropped 11 bases, with 10 bases sitting between them. CDR1 is KGHDR and CDR2 is SFDVKD in the germline V gene. In making TCR beta libraries, quantitative 5'-RACE with molecular barcodes was used. In TCRdb, the 5' RACE reads were re-called with MiXCR into one record per CDR3 protein. The table records about 310,000 distinct CDR3 sequences, less than 25% of them present only once. V and J are TRBV24-1 and TRBJ1-1; tentatively, D is TRBD1 (5 bases). Specimen: blood, either unsorted or a sorted T cell fraction (not recorded which). The clonotype was recovered from a female donor with ankylosing spondylitis or in good health (not recorded which). CDR3 loop: CATSEAGVAFF. The CDR3 region has the DNA TGTGCCACCAGTGAGGCGGGGGTGGCTTTCTTT.